This T cell receptor beta chain was obtained from a study of blood T cells in healthy people across ages. This clonotype was seen a handful of times. The second PCR ran about 6 to 12 cycles with a sample-barcoded 5' primer and J-beta primers. Via MiXCR, TCRdb re-called the 5' RACE reads, giving one row per CDR3 protein. This sample has about 900,000 distinct CDR3 sequences, with about 48% found just once. V was clipped by 1 base and J by 3 bases, with 13 bases between them. Germline V gene lookup returns CDR1 SEHNR and CDR2 FQNEAQ (reference sequence). The CDR3 runs 16 residues. The J gene is TRBJ2-1, the V gene TRBV7-9, with a possible D match to TRBD1 (6 bases). The sequenced sample consisted of blood. This sequence originates from a man between 25 and 39 years old in good health. In nucleotides, the CDR3 is TGTGCCAGCAGCTTAGACTGGACAGAGTTCTACAATGAGCAGTTCTTC. It translates to CASSLDWTEFYNEQFF.